What follows is one T cell receptor beta chain and its context. Its antigen is unknown. This specimen belongs to a study of glioma-infiltrating T cells after dendritic cell vaccination. The primer mix had 60 V beta and 13 J beta primers. The repertoire was sequenced with immunoSEQ multiplex PCR; TCRdb's copy has only in-frame clones and lacks some. Here the sample spans 70,000 to 95,000 clones, more than 75% being singletons. Documented time point: after dendritic cell vaccination, including at tumor progression/relapse. Study outcomes and limitations: Estimated pretreatment TIL content predicted outcome after dendritic cell vaccination.

V lost 1 base and J lost 0, with 10 bases in between. The CDR3 extends over 15 amino acids. The germline V gene has CDR1 LNHNV and CDR2 YYDKDF (reference sequence). The rearrangement uses TRBV15 and TRBJ2-7; perhaps TRBD2 as D (5 bases). The specimen comprised blood, sampled after dendritic cell vaccination. The TCR comes from a human donor with glioblastoma. The DNA for the CDR3 is TGTGCCACCAGCAGAGTTCTAGGGAGCTCCTACGAGCAGTACTTC. Protein sequence: CATSRVLGSSYEQYF.